One and the same sample provided the 24 T cell receptor beta chains below, sequenced in a study of T cells in Graves' hyperthyroidism and ophthalmopathy. The investigators amplified TCR beta CDR3 regions from RNA transcripts. HTBI primers were employed in a first-round RT-PCR of the TCR CDR3. TCRdb re-called the multiplex PCR reads through MiXCR, storing one row per CDR3 protein. There are more than 450,000 distinct CDR3 sequences in the sample; around 13% occur only once, and around 14% lies in the top ten. Sequencing was performed on blood. These receptors came from a woman between 40 and 50 years old with Graves' hyperthyroidism.

This chain joins TRBV4-1 and TRBJ2-1; D is uncertain. The germline V gene has CDR1 MGHRA and CDR2 YSYEKL. The CDR3 has 16 amino acids. V gave up 0 bases and J gave up 4 bases, with 13 bases separating them. The CDR3 protein is CASSQERLAAYNEQFF. In DNA form, the CDR3 reads TGCGCCAGCAGCCAAGAGAGGTTAGCAGCATACAATGAGCAGTTCTTC.

At least ten counts were recorded for this clonotype. The V gene is TRBV15, the J gene TRBJ2-7, with D perhaps assigned TRBD1 or TRBD2 (5 bases each). The V end lost 0 bases, the J end lost 3 bases, and 12 bases lay between the germline ends. There are 15 residues in the CDR3. Germline lookup yields CDR1 LNHNV and CDR2 YYDKDF (reference sequence). The CDR3 sequence: CATSRDIRDGYEQYF. The CDR3 DNA reads as TGTGCCACCAGCAGAGATATTAGGGACGGCTACGAGCAGTACTTC. The whole variable domain, filled in from reference TRBV15 and TRBJ2-7, reads DAMVIQNPRYQVTQFGKPVTLSCSQTLNHNVMYWYQQKSSQAPKLLFHYYDKDFNNEADTPDNFQSRRPNTSFCFLDIRSPGLGDTAMYLCATSRDIRDGYEQYFGPGTRLTVT.

This clonotype has a handful of counts. The chain recombines TRBV28 with TRBJ1-6; D remains unclear. Deletions cut 7 bases from V and 2 bases from J, with 12 bases between. The CDR3 covers 15 residues. Germline CDR1 reads MDHEN; CDR2 reads SYDVKM. The CDR3 DNA is TGTGCCAGCACCCGGGGAATCCCCTATAATTCACCCCTCCACTTT. This encodes CASTRGIPYNSPLHF.

In this sample, this clonotype turned up many times. The chain combines TRBV28 with TRBJ2-3; D possibly uses TRBD1 or TRBD2 (5 bases each). This CDR3 has 17 residues. The germline V gene encodes CDR1 MDHEN and CDR2 SYDVKM. V lost 2 bases, J lost 0 bases, and 15 bases lay in between. CDR3: CASSLRTGPTSTDTQYF. The CDR3 region has the DNA TGTGCCAGCAGTTTACGCACGGGACCCACCAGCACAGATACGCAGTATTTT.

The chain couples TRBV9 to TRBJ1-1; TRBD1 matches at 7 bases. The CDR3 has 15 residues. Germline V lookup: CDR1 SGDLS, CDR2 YYNGEE. V dropped 2 bases and J dropped 4; count of bases not matched to a gene: 8. The CDR3 DNA follows: TGTGCCAGCAGCGTCCACCAGGGGGGGAGCACTGAAGCTTTCTTT. Protein sequence: CASSVHQGGSTEAFF. Variable domain in full (rest from reference TRBV9 and TRBJ1-1): DSGVTQTPKHLITATGQRVTLRCSPRSGDLSVYWYQQSLDQGLQFLIQYYNGEERAKGNILERFSAQQFPDLHSELNLSSLELGDSALYFCASSVHQGGSTEAFFGQGTRLTVV.

There are a few counts of this clonotype. The chain carries TRBV4-1 and TRBJ2-7; the D call may be TRBD1 or TRBD2 (7 bases each). Trimming removed 6 bases at V and 4 bases at J, with 16 bases between. The CDR3 consists of 14 residues. From germline, CDR1 is MGHRA and CDR2 YSYEKL. CDR3: CASRSGKGAYEQYF. DNA of the CDR3: TGCGCCAGCAGAAGCGGGAAGGGGGCATACGAGCAGTACTTC.

In this sample, this clonotype turned up many times. The chain uses TRBV27 and TRBJ1-1; 9 positions agree with TRBD1. Germline values: CDR1 MNHEY, CDR2 SMNVEV (reference sequence). V dropped 8 bases and J dropped 1; count of bases not matched to a gene: 5. This CDR3 region has 14 residues. The CDR3 loop reads CASLRGQGNTEAFF. The DNA of the CDR3 is TGTGCCAGCCTCAGGGGACAGGGGAACACTGAAGCTTTCTTT.

In its sample, this clonotype was seen many times. The V call is TRBV20-1, the J call TRBJ2-1; no reliable D call. CDR1 DFQATT and CDR2 SNEGSKA come from the germline V gene (reference sequence). CDR3 size: 13 residues. The CDR3 loop is CSCPLSSYNEQFF. CDR3 nucleotides: TGCAGCTGCCCGCTGAGCTCCTACAATGAGCAGTTCTTC.

The chain joins TRBV10-3 to TRBJ2-2; D gene uncertain. The germline gives CDR1 ENHRY, CDR2 SYGVKD. Trimming left V 4 bases short and J 1 base short, with 4 bases between. This CDR3 region has 13 residues. CDR3 amino acids: CAISGLNTGELFF. The DNA of the CDR3 is TGTGCCATCAGTGGACTGAACACCGGGGAGCTGTTTTTT.

This clonotype turned up a few times. The rearrangement links TRBV6-1 to TRBJ1-5, with 7 bases lining up with TRBD1. Germline V lookup: CDR1 MNHNS, CDR2 SASEGT. The length of the CDR3 is 14 residues. Trimming at V came to 7 bases and at J to 5 bases, leaving 8 bases not matched to a gene. The DNA of the CDR3 is TGTGCCAGCACCCGACAGGGCGAGGATCAGCCCCAGCATTTT. It is translated as CASTRQGEDQPQHF.

In its sample, this clonotype was seen a few times. The chain combines TRBV25-1 with TRBJ1-1; 8 bases line up with TRBD1. This CDR3 contains 19 residues. Looked up from germline, CDR1 is MGHDK and CDR2 is SYGVNS. V gave up 6 bases and J gave up 2 bases; unmatched junction bases: 20. CDR3 region: CASSEEDRAGRGQNTEAFF. CDR3 in DNA: TGTGCCAGCAGCGAAGAGGACAGGGCGGGTAGGGGCCAAAACACTGAAGCTTTCTTT.

CDR3 loop: CASSLAGTSATYEQYF. CDR3 bases: TGCGCCAGCAGCTTGGCCGGGACTAGCGCTACCTACGAGCAGTACTTC. J is TRBJ2-7 and V is TRBV5-1; the match to TRBD2 covers 10 bases. The CDR3 runs 16 residues. Germline V lookup: CDR1 SGHRS, CDR2 YFSETQ. J lost 2 bases, V lost 0 bases, and 5 bases had no gene match.

There are many counts of this clonotype. The chain joins TRBV29-1 to TRBJ2-3; 9 bases line up with TRBD2. After removal of 4 bases from V and 2 bases from J, the junction contained 10 bases not matched to a gene. Germline CDR1 is SQVTM and CDR2 is ANQGSEA. This CDR3 contains 16 residues. CDR3 in amino acids: CSVGFSAGGITDTQYF. As DNA, the CDR3 is TGCAGCGTTGGGTTTTCGGCGGGAGGGATCACAGATACGCAGTATTTT.

Ten or more counts support this clonotype. The chain couples TRBV11-2 to TRBJ1-1; D ambiguous. The CDR3 is 13 residues long. Trimming stripped 5 bases from V and 1 base from J, with 8 bases between. The germline gives CDR1 SGHAT, CDR2 FQNNGV. CDR3 amino acids: CASSLGWNTEAFF. Written as DNA, the CDR3 is TGTGCCAGCAGCCTGGGGTGGAACACTGAAGCTTTCTTT.

The chain employs TRBV4-1 and TRBJ2-3; D is unresolved. The length of the CDR3 is 14 residues. The ends were cut back, 1 base at V and 6 bases at J, with 11 bases in the middle. Germline CDR1 MGHRA, CDR2 YSYEKL. The CDR3 DNA sequence: TGCGCCAGCAGCCAAGTATCATCAGCGGATACGCAGTATTTT. Residues: CASSQVSSADTQYF.

This clonotype was found many times. The CDR3 loop is CSASLSGVNYGYTF. CDR3 bases: TGCAGTGCTAGCTTGTCAGGGGTCAACTATGGCTACACCTTC. The rearrangement uses TRBV20-1 and TRBJ1-2; possibly TRBD1 for D (6 bases). The V gene's germline CDR1 is DFQATT and CDR2 SNEGSKA (reference sequence). V dropped 3 bases and J dropped 2 bases, with 13 bases sitting between them. The CDR3 sequence is 14 residues long.

This clonotype was recorded a few times. The chain is built from TRBV20-1 and TRBJ1-2; the D is unclear. CDR3 length: 13 residues. The germline gives CDR1 DFQATT, CDR2 SNEGSKA (reference sequence). V lost 3 bases to trimming and J lost 0 bases, with 8 bases between them. The CDR3, as DNA: TGCAGTGCTAGCGACGGCACTAACTATGGCTACACCTTC. Its translation is CSASDGTNYGYTF.

The rearrangement links TRBV20-1 to TRBJ2-3; the match to TRBD2 covers 12 bases. Trimming at V came to 4 bases and at J to 3 bases, leaving 14 bases not matched to a gene. Germline V gives CDR1 DFQATT, CDR2 SNEGSKA (reference sequence). CDR3 length equals 18 residues. Here the CDR3 DNA reads TGCAGTGCTACGGGGTGGACTAGCGGGACGGTGGGTACAGATACGCAGTATTTT. This sequence encodes CSATGWTSGTVGTDTQYF.

The chain uses TRBV11-2 and TRBJ2-2, with D possibly matching TRBD1 (6 bases). The V end lost 5 bases, the J end lost 4 bases, and 14 bases lay between the germline ends. The CDR3 covers 15 residues. CDR1 and CDR2 from the germline V gene are SGHAT and FQNNGV. In DNA form, the CDR3 reads TGTGCCAGCAGCAAACAGGGTTTCTTCACCGGGGAGCTGTTTTTT. Its protein product is CASSKQGFFTGELFF.

This chain links TRBV7-9 with TRBJ2-2, with a weak D call TRBD1 (6 bases). This CDR3 has 16 residues. From germline, CDR1 is SEHNR and CDR2 FQNEAQ (reference sequence). V lost 2 bases to trimming and J lost 4 bases, with 14 bases between them. The DNA for the CDR3 is TGTGCCAGCAGCTTACCCCGACAGGAGCGCACCGGGGAGCTGTTTTTT. This translates into CASSLPRQERTGELFF.

This clonotype was picked up many times. The V gene is TRBV27, the J gene TRBJ1-5, with D hard to call. Germline CDR1 and CDR2: MNHEY and SMNVEV (reference sequence). The CDR3 consists of 15 residues. The germline V and J ends were trimmed by 0 bases and 6 bases, with 12 bases remaining between them. The CDR3 is CASSLSRVVGQPQHF. CDR3 bases: TGTGCCAGCAGTTTATCTAGGGTAGTCGGTCAGCCCCAGCATTTT.

This chain uses TRBV6-1 with TRBJ2-7; D call uncertain. With 10 bases removed from V and 2 bases from J, the gap between germline ends came to 12 bases. From germline, CDR1 is MNHNS and CDR2 SASEGT. There are 12 residues in the CDR3. CDR3 sequence: CATQGGAYEQYF. In DNA, the CDR3 is TGTGCCACCCAAGGTGGGGCCTACGAGCAGTACTTC.

This clonotype was counted ten times or more. The chain couples TRBV19 to TRBJ2-2; tentative D call: TRBD1 (6 bases). Between the trimmed V and J ends, which lost 4 bases and 7 bases, there was a span of 16 bases. The CDR3 covers 15 residues. Germline V lookup: CDR1 LNHDA, CDR2 SQIVND (reference sequence). The CDR3 loop is CASSNRQVIVGELFF. The CDR3 DNA reads TGTGCCAGTAGTAACCGACAGGTTATAGTCGGGGAGCTGTTTTTT.

CDR3 in DNA: TGTGCCAGCAGTTTATGGGACAGGGGCCAAGATACGCAGTATTTT. It encodes CASSLWDRGQDTQYF. The chain joins TRBV27 to TRBJ2-3; 10 bases align to TRBD1. Germline CDR1 MNHEY, CDR2 SMNVEV (reference sequence). After removal of 1 base from V and 5 bases from J, the junction contained 3 bases not matched to a gene. This CDR3 is built from 15 residues.